These T cell receptor beta chains were read from a single sample in a study of somatic mutations in cytotoxic T cells in rheumatoid arthritis. Sequencing was performed with immunoSEQ multiplex PCR; in TCRdb, only in-frame clones are kept and a portion is missing. Of tens of thousands of clones listed, approximately 80% are singletons. The sequencing input was CD8+ T cells sorted from blood. These receptors were taken from a man aged 35-49 years in good health. CDR3s leave out the opening cysteine and the closing phenylalanine or tryptophan. Fields, in order: J gene, V gene, CDR3 protein.

>TRBJ2-3|TRBV7-2
ASSHPRYRRESDTQY
>TRBJ1-1|TRBV4-1
ASNRVGGGKNTEAF
>TRBJ1-2|TRBV30
AWGGQGNAGYT
>TRBJ2-1|TRBV27
ASSLRGPNEQF
>TRBJ2-7|TRBV30
AWSVIYEQY
>TRBJ1-1|TRBV7-9
ASSLSDTEAF
>TRBJ2-1|TRBV7-9
ASRRGLPSFYNEQF
>TRBJ2-1|TRBV27
ASSFSPTGTSGPYYNEQF
>TRBJ2-1|TRBV13
ASSLRLAGDYNEQF
>TRBJ2-2|TRBV27
ASSTPRGELF
>TRBJ2-1|TRBV7-2
ASSSSSGRASNEQF
>TRBJ2-7|TRBV4-3
ASSQAWGGSTYEQY
>TRBJ2-7|TRBV28
ASSSPDTTYEQY
>TRBJ2-5|TRBV9
ASSVGTAQETQY
>TRBJ2-5|TRBV12-2
ASRQGGRVETQY
>TRBJ2-7|TRBV9
ASSGTPGTSSYEQY
>TRBJ2-7|TRBV10-2
ASSEASGSKNEQY
>TRBJ2-7|TRBV28
ASSLGQVGTYEQY
>TRBJ2-3|TRBV7-3
ASSSSNTDTQY
>TRBJ2-3|TRBV28
AWGEAQPDTQY
>TRBJ2-1|TRBV28
ASSLSGTARGHEQF
>TRBJ2-3|TRBV9
ASSGDGRWDTQY
>TRBJ2-7|TRBV7-2
ASSFAGPYEQY
>TRBJ1-1|TRBV4-1
ASSQVPGTEAF
>TRBJ2-7|TRBV19
ASSPFGGSYEQY
>TRBJ2-7|TRBV4-1
ASSQDGGGYYEQY
>TRBJ2-1|TRBV10-2
ASSNTDRGDEQF
>TRBJ2-1|TRBV6-1
ASSELAGSYNEQF
>TRBJ2-3|TRBV9
ASSVGVRITDTQY
>TRBJ2-1|TRBV15
ATSRDRLGRSWGEQF
>TRBJ2-1|TRBV29-1
SVEELAGERDEQF
>TRBJ1-2|TRBV27
ASSLTGLYGYT
>TRBJ2-7|TRBV19
ASSKGQGGGYEQY
>TRBJ2-1|TRBV19
ASSRASGPLGNEQF
>TRBJ2-1|TRBV7-9
ASRTSGDNEQF
>TRBJ1-1|TRBV6-5
ASSYSAQGFGEAF
>TRBJ2-1|TRBV27
ASSASGSVEQF
>TRBJ2-7|TRBV4-1
ASSQDQQGARGQY
>TRBJ2-1|TRBV4-1
ASSQSPPTGLAYNEQF
>TRBJ2-1|TRBV13
ASSPKSAYNEQF
>TRBJ2-3|TRBV12-5
ASGLERPDTQY
>TRBJ2-5|TRBV6-5
ASSPTGGVLETQY
>TRBJ2-2|TRBV5-1
ASSLEAGTNTGELF
>TRBJ1-2|TRBV6-5
ASSPGGTGSYT
>TRBJ2-7|TRBV7-9
ASSFGGFGYEQY
>TRBJ2-7|TRBV5-6
ASSSTGTGFREQY
>TRBJ2-1|TRBV9
ASSGGEQF
>TRBJ1-2|TRBV7-9
ASSLSRDGYT
>TRBJ2-7|TRBV29-1
SVVTRDYEQY
>TRBJ2-7|TRBV7-8
ASSLKQGANLAEQY
>TRBJ1-1|TRBV10-2
ASSESVPEAF
>TRBJ1-1|TRBV2
ASSWTVNTEAF
>TRBJ2-1|TRBV15
ATSPRTGWDNEQF
>TRBJ1-5|TRBV5-5
ASSSGTGALSNQPQH
>TRBJ1-5|TRBV19
ASSLSAEGSNQPQH
>TRBJ2-7|TRBV18
ASSLSTGVYEQY
>TRBJ1-1|TRBV6-5
ASSPTGYQAF